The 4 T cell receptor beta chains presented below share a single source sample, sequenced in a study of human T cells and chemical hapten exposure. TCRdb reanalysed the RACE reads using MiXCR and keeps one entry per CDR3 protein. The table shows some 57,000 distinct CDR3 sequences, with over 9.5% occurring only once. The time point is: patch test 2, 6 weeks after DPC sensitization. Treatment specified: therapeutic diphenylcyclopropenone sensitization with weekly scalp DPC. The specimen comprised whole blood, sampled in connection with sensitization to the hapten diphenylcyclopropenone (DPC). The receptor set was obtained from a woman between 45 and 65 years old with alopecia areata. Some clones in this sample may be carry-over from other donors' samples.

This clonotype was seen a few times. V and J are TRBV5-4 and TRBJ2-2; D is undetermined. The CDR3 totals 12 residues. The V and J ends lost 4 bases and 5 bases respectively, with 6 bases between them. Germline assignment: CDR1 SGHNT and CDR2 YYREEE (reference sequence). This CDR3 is CASSPLTGELFF. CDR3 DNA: TGTGCCAGCAGCCCGCTTACCGGGGAGCTGTTTTTT. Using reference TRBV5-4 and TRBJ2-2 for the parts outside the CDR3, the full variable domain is ETGVTQSPTHLIKTRGQQVTLRCSSQSGHNTVSWYQQALGQGPQFIFQYYREEENGRGNFPPRFSGLQFPNYSSELNVNALELDDSALYLCASSPLTGELFFGEGSRLTVL.

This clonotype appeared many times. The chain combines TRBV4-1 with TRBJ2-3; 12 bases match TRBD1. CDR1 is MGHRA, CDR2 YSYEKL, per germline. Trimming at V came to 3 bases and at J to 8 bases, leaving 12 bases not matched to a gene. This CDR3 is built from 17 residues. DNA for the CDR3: TGCGCCAGCAGCCACCTGCCGGGACAGGGGGCCTTTGCTACGCAGTATTTT. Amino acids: CASSHLPGQGAFATQYF.

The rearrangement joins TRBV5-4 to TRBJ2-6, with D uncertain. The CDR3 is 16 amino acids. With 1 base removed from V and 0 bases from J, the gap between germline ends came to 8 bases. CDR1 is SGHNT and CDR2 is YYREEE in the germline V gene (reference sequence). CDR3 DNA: TGTGCCAGCAGCTTGTCTGTAGGCTCTGGGGCCAACGTCCTGACTTTC. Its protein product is CASSLSVGSGANVLTF.

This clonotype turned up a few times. DNA of the CDR3: TGTGCCAGCAGCTTACGGGGGGGTCATCCCCGATCCTACAATGAGCAGTTCTTC. Its protein is CASSLRGGHPRSYNEQFF. The gene calls are TRBV7-6 and TRBJ2-1; 8 bases are a match to TRBD2. The CDR3 has 18 residues. Germline-derived CDR1 and CDR2 are SGHVS and FNYEAQ. V lost 2 bases to trimming and J lost 1 base; unmatched junction nucleotides: 10.